The next 20 T cell receptor beta chains were all read from a single sample in a study of cytomegalovirus exposure and HLA in healthy donors. PCR involved 60 Vbeta and 13 Jbeta primers. Repertoires were generated with immunoSEQ multiplex PCR, while TCRdb's copy carries only in-frame clones and drops some. The table shows some 120,000 clones, with more than 65% occurring only once. Input material: PBMCs. Every receptor here comes from a human donor in good health.

The V gene is TRBV29-1, the J gene TRBJ1-1; unclear D gene. The CDR3 totals 12 residues. The V end was cut by 5 bases, the J end by 3 bases, with 10 bases between. The germline V gene has CDR1 SQVTM and CDR2 ANQGSEA. The CDR3: CSVSVSDTEAFF. The CDR3 nucleotides are TGCAGCGTTAGCGTCAGTGACACTGAAGCTTTCTTT.

DNA for the CDR3: TGTGCCAGCAGCTCAGGGGGCGCCTTGGCTAACTATGGCTACACCTTC. It specifies CASSSGGALANYGYTF. The chain uses TRBV7-2 and TRBJ1-2, with 8 bases aligning to TRBD1. The V and J ends lost 4 bases and 0 bases, in that order; junction bases with no gene match: 7. This CDR3 region has 16 residues. Germline V gene sequence: CDR1 SGHTA, CDR2 FQGNSA. Full variable domain (missing parts from reference TRBV7-2 and TRBJ1-2): GAGVSQSPSNKVTEKGKDVELRCDPISGHTALYWYRQSLGQGLEFLIYFQGNSAPDKSGLPSDRFSAERTGGSVSTLTIQRTQQEDSAVYLCASSSGGALANYGYTFGSGTRLTVV.

This chain uses TRBV28 with TRBJ2-2, with 14 bases that match TRBD2. CDR3 length equals 15 residues. Germline values: CDR1 MDHEN, CDR2 SYDVKM. J lost 7 bases, V lost 6 bases, and 4 bases had no gene match. The CDR3 sequence: CASRKGLAGGGELFF. Here the CDR3 DNA reads TGTGCCAGCAGGAAAGGACTAGCGGGAGGCGGGGAGCTGTTTTTT.

V usage is TRBV2 and J usage is TRBJ2-3; tentatively, D is TRBD2 (6 bases). The CDR3 has 14 amino acids. In germline, CDR1 is SNHLY, CDR2 FYNNEI. With 5 bases removed from V and 0 bases from J, the gap between germline ends came to 9 bases. In DNA form, the CDR3 reads TGTGCCAGCAGTCTCAGCGGGAGCACAGATACGCAGTATTTT. Translated, it gives CASSLSGSTDTQYF.

The chain carries TRBV15 and TRBJ2-2, with D maybe TRBD2 (6 bases). The CDR3 sequence is 16 residues long. The V end lost 0 bases, the J end lost 5 bases, and 13 bases lay between the germline ends. Germline values: CDR1 LNHNV, CDR2 YYDKDF (reference sequence). The CDR3 protein is CATSRERGGKTGELFF. The CDR3 DNA follows: TGTGCCACCAGCAGAGAAAGGGGCGGGAAAACCGGGGAGCTGTTTTTT.

V and J are TRBV9 and TRBJ1-2; 8 bases match TRBD1. J was trimmed by 3 bases and V by 1 base; bases with no gene match: 2. Germline CDR1 and CDR2: SGDLS and YYNGEE. The CDR3 length is 14 residues. The CDR3 loop reads CASSVYRGYYGYTF. CDR3 nucleotide sequence: TGTGCCAGCAGCGTATACAGGGGGTACTATGGCTACACCTTC.

This chain connects TRBV6-1 to TRBJ2-7; no clear D gene. The CDR3 is 12 residues long. V was clipped by 10 bases and J by 9 bases, with 19 bases between them. CDR1 is MNHNS and CDR2 is SASEGT in the germline V gene. As DNA, the CDR3 is TGTGCCACCTTCTTGATCCGAGGCAGGCAGTACTTC. Translating gives CATFLIRGRQYF.

V is TRBV6-1 and J is TRBJ1-1; TRBD1 matches at 9 bases. CDR3 length: 14 amino acids. Unmatched junction bases numbered 6, after V lost 4 bases and J lost 6 bases. Per germline, CDR1 MNHNS and CDR2 SASEGT. The CDR3 protein is CASSVTGGQAEAFF. The CDR3 coding sequence is TGTGCCAGCAGTGTTACAGGGGGCCAGGCTGAAGCTTTCTTT.

This chain connects TRBV2 to TRBJ2-5; 10 bases agree with TRBD2. The CDR3 contains 15 residues. The V and J ends lost 6 bases and 5 bases, in that order; junction bases with no gene match: 9. Per the germline V gene, CDR1 is SNHLY and CDR2 is FYNNEI. The DNA of the CDR3 is TGTGCCAGCAGGGCTAGCGGGAGCGGGAGGGAGACCCAGTACTTC. It encodes CASRASGSGRETQYF.

This clone was seen only a few times. This chain links TRBV19 with TRBJ2-4; D may be TRBD1 (6 bases). The V end was cut by 1 base, the J end by 1 base, with 8 bases between. The CDR3 runs 15 residues. Germline V gene data show CDR1 as LNHDA and CDR2 as SQIVND (reference sequence). The CDR3 DNA follows: TGTGCCAGTAGTATAGCAAGGGGGGCCAAAAACATTCAGTACTTC. Its translation is CASSIARGAKNIQYF.

V gene TRBV2 combines with J gene TRBJ2-7; 9 bases are shared with TRBD1. The J segment lost 4 bases and the V segment lost 5 bases, leaving 6 bases of the junction unmatched. This CDR3 region has 14 residues. CDR1 and CDR2 from the germline V gene are SNHLY and FYNNEI. The CDR3 spells CASSSRTGAYEQYF. CDR3 coding DNA: TGTGCCAGCAGTTCTAGGACAGGGGCATACGAGCAGTACTTC.

V and J are TRBV7-9 and TRBJ2-1; TRBD2 agrees at 8 bases. The length of the CDR3 is 13 residues. Germline CDR1 SEHNR, CDR2 FQNEAQ (reference sequence). J gave up 7 bases and V 7 bases, and 6 bases lay outside the gene matches. CDR3 coding DNA: TGTGCCAGCACCATAGTAGCGGGGAATGAGCAGTTCTTC. Protein product: CASTIVAGNEQFF.

V usage is TRBV5-4 and J usage is TRBJ2-7, with TRBD2 identical over 7 bases. Unmatched junction bases numbered 7, after V lost 0 bases and J lost 7 bases. The CDR3 sequence is 14 residues long. Germline values: CDR1 SGHNT, CDR2 YYREEE (reference sequence). The CDR3 sequence: CASSLAGGSGEQYF. The CDR3 DNA sequence: TGTGCCAGCAGCTTGGCTGGCGGGAGTGGAGAGCAGTACTTC.

V and J are TRBV21-1 and TRBJ2-2; TRBD2 is the table's D call and was not checked against the DNA. TRBV21-1 is shown as a pseudogene. The CDR3 has 13 residues. CDR3 nucleotide sequence: TGTGCCAGCAGCGAGTTGCTAGCGGGAGGCGGGATTTTT. Protein sequence: CASSELLAGGGIF.

The chain is built from TRBV4-1 and TRBJ1-5, with D perhaps TRBD1 (6 bases). Trimming shortened V by 4 bases and J by 6 bases, and 16 bases separated the two germline ends. The CDR3 has 15 amino acids. Germline CDR1 MGHRA, CDR2 YSYEKL. In nucleotides, the CDR3 is TGCGCCAGCAGCCCTGGGGCAGGGGAGGGTCAGCCCCAGCATTTT. This translates into CASSPGAGEGQPQHF.

This clone occurred once. The J gene is TRBJ2-3, the V gene TRBV4-1; 9 bases agree with TRBD1. The J segment lost 2 bases and the V segment lost 4 bases, leaving 7 bases of the junction unmatched. CDR1 and CDR2 from the germline V gene are MGHRA and YSYEKL. The CDR3 contains 16 residues. The CDR3 nucleotides are TGCGCCAGCAGCCTTACAGGGGGCACCATCACAGATACGCAGTATTTT. Translating it yields CASSLTGGTITDTQYF.

This clone came up a few times. This chain joins TRBV7-7 and TRBJ2-2; 10 bases fit TRBD1. Germline V gene sequence: CDR1 SSHAT, CDR2 FNYEAQ (reference sequence). The CDR3 contains 15 residues. The V and J ends lost 7 bases and 3 bases, in that order; junction bases with no gene match: 5. The CDR3 loop reads CASTLDRGDTGELFF. The CDR3 nucleotides are TGTGCCAGCACCCTGGACAGGGGGGACACCGGGGAGCTGTTTTTT.

The chain combines TRBV7-6 with TRBJ2-7, with 7 bases identical to TRBD1. CDR3 size: 14 residues. From germline, CDR1 is SGHVS and CDR2 FNYEAQ. V shed 4 bases and J 2 bases; nucleotides not matched to a gene: 5. Written as DNA, the CDR3 is TGTGCCAGCAGCTCAGGGACAGCTACCTACGAGCAGTACTTC. Its translation is CASSSGTATYEQYF. The full variable domain, its missing parts supplied by reference TRBV7-6 and TRBJ2-7, is GAGVSQSPRYKVTKRGQDVALRCDPISGHVSLYWYRQALGQGPEFLTYFNYEAQQDKSGLPNDRFSAERPEGSISTLTIQRTEQRDSAMYRCASSSGTATYEQYFGPGTRLTVT.

This clone was picked up a small number of times. This rearrangement joins TRBV6-5 to TRBJ1-2, with D possibly matching TRBD1 (5 bases). The V gene lost 10 bases and the J gene lost 6 bases, with 15 bases spanning the gap. This CDR3 spans 12 amino acids. Germline V CDR1 and CDR2: MNHEY, SVGAGI. The CDR3 bases are TGTGCCACGTCTTCAGGGATTCATGGCTACACCTTC. Its protein is CATSSGIHGYTF.

The V and J genes are TRBV27 and TRBJ2-1; 14 nucleotides align to TRBD2. The V and J ends lost 6 bases and 5 bases, in that order; junction bases with no gene match: 9. There are 17 residues in the CDR3. The germline CDR1 and CDR2 sequences are MNHEY and SMNVEV (reference sequence). Here the CDR3 reads CASSPGTSGSLNNEQFF. In DNA form, the CDR3 reads TGTGCCAGCAGCCCTGGGACTAGCGGGAGCCTAAACAATGAGCAGTTCTTC.